This T cell receptor (beta chain) was sequenced in a study of CD8 T cells in ankylosing spondylitis. Study-wide results and limits: As reported, disease-linked clones showed significant enrichment in matched ankylosing spondylitis synovial fluid. A subset of motif variants has previously been described in the synovial fluid and blood of reactive arthritis. Made up of about eight highly homologous variants, a TCR beta motif appeared characteristic of ankylosing spondylitis blood. Disease-associated clones were CD8+ and fairly uncommon in peripheral blood.

Quantitative molecular-barcoded 5'-RACE generated the TCR beta libraries. One entry per CDR3 protein results from TCRdb running MiXCR on the 5' RACE reads. The table shows roughly 670,000 distinct CDR3 sequences, with around 17% occurring only once. This clonotype was seen a few times. Its target is not known. Germline V gene data show CDR1 as ENHRY and CDR2 as SYGVKD. This CDR3 has 13 residues. V lost 4 bases, J lost 5 bases, and 11 bases lay in between. This sequence originates from a male donor with ankylosing spondylitis. What was sequenced was blood, either unsorted or a sorted T cell fraction (not recorded which). The genes are TRBV10-3 and TRBJ1-1; no definite D call. The chain's CDR3 is CAISGWERTEAFF. CDR3 nucleotides: TGTGCCATCAGTGGGTGGGAGAGGACTGAAGCTTTCTTT.